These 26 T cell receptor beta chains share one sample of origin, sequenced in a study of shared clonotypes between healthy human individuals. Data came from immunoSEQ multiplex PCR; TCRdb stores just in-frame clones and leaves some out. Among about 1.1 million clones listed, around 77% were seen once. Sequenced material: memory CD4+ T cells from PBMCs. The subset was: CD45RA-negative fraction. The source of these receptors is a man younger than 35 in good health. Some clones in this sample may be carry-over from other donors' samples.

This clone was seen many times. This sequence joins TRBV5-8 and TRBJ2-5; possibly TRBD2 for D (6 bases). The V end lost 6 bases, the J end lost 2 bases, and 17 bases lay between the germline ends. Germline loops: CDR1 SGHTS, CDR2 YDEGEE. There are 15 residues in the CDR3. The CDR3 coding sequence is TGTGCCAGCACCCGTGGCGGGGCGGGACAAGAGACCCAGTACTTC. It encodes CASTRGGAGQETQYF. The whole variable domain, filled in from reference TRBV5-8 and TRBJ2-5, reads EAGVTQSPTHLIKTRGQQATLRCSPISGHTSVYWYQQALGLGLQFLLWYDEGEERNRGNFPPRFSGRQFPNYSSELNVNALELEDSALYLCASTRGGAGQETQYFGPGTRLLVL.

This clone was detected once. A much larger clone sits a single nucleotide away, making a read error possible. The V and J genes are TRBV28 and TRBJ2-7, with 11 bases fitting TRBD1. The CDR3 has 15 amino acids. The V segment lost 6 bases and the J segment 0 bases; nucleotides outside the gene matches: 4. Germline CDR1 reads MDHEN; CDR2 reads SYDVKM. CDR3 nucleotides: TGTGCCAGCAGCTCCGGGACAGGGGGCTCCTACGAGCAGTACTTC. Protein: CASSSGTGGSYEQYF.

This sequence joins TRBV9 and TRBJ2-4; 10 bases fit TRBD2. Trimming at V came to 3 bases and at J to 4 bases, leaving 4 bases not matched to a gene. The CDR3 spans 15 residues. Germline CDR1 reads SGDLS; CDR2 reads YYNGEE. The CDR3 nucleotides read TGTGCCAGCAGCGGGGGAGCGGGAGGGAAAAACATTCAGTACTTC. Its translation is CASSGGAGGKNIQYF.

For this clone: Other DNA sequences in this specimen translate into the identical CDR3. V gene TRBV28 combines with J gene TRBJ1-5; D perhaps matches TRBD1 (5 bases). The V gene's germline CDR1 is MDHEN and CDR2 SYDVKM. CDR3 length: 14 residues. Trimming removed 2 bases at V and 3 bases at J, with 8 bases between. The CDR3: CASSLGGDNQPQHF. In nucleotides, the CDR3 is TGTGCCAGCAGTTTAGGGGGGGACAATCAGCCCCAGCATTTT.

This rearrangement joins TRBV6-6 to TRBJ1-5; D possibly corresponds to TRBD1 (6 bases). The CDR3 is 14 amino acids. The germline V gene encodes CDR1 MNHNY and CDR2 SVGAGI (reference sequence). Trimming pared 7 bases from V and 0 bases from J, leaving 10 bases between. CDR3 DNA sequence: TGTGCCAGCACCCAGGGGTATAGCAATCAGCCCCAGCATTTT. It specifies CASTQGYSNQPQHF.

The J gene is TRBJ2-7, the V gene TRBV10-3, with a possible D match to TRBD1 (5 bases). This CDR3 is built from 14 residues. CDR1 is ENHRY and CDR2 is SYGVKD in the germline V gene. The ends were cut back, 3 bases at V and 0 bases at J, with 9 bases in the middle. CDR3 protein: CAISDGRVSYEQYF. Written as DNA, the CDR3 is TGTGCCATCAGTGACGGCAGGGTCTCCTACGAGCAGTACTTC.

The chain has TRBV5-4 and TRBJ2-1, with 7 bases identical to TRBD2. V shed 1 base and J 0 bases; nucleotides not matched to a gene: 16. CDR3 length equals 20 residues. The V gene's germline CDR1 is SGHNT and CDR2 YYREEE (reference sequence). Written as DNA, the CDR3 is TGTGCCAGCAGCTTGAAGATATATGGCGGGAGCTACGGCTCCTACAATGAGCAGTTCTTC. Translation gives CASSLKIYGGSYGSYNEQFF.

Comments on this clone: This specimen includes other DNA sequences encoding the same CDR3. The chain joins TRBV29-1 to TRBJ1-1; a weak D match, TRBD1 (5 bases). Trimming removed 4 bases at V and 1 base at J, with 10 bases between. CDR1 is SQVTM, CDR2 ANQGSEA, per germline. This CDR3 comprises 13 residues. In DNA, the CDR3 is TGCAGCGTTGGGAGGGGTCGGAACACTGAAGCTTTCTTT. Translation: CSVGRGRNTEAFF.

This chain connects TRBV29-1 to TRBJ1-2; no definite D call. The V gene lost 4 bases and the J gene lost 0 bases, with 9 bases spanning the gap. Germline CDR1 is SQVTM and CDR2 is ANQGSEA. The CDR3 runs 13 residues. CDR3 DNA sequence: TGCAGCGTTGTTTATGGGCCTAACTATGGCTACACCTTC. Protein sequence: CSVVYGPNYGYTF.

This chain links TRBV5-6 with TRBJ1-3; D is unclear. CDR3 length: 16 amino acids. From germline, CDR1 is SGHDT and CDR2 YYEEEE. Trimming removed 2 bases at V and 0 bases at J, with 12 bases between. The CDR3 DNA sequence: TGTGCCAGCAGCTTAGGTCCTGGGGACTCTGGAAACACCATATATTTT. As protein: CASSLGPGDSGNTIYF.

This chain's CDR3 is CSVEVEQGTWQYF. The CDR3 DNA reads TGCAGCGTTGAAGTCGAACAGGGTACGTGGCAGTACTTC. The rearrangement uses TRBV29-1 and TRBJ2-7, with D tentatively TRBD1 (6 bases). The CDR3 spans 13 residues. Trimming took off 1 base at V and 9 bases at J, with 16 bases between the two ends. The germline gives CDR1 SQVTM, CDR2 ANQGSEA.

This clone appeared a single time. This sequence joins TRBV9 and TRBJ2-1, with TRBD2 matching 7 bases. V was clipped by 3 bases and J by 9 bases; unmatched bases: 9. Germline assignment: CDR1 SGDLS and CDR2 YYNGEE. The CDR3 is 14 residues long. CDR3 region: CASSAVTSSGEQFF. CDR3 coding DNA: TGTGCCAGCAGCGCCGTGACTAGCTCGGGTGAGCAGTTCTTC.

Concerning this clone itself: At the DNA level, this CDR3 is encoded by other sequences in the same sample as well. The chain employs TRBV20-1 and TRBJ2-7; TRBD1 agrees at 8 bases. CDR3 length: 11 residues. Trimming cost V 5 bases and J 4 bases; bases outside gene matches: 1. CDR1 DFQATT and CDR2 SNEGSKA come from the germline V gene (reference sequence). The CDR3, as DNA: TGCAGTGCTCACAGGGGGTACGAGCAGTACTTC. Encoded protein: CSAHRGYEQYF.

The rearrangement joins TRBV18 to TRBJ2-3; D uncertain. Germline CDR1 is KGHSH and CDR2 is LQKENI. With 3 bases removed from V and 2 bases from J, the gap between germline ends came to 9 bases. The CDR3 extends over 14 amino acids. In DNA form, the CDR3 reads TGTGCCAGCTCACCTGGGTCGCTCACAGATACGCAGTATTTT. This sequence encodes CASSPGSLTDTQYF.

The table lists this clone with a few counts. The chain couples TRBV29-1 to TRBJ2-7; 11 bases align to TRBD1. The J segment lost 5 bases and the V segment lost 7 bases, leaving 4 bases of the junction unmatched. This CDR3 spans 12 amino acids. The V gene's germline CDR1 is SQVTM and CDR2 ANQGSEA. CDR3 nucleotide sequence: TGCAGCGCCCGGACAGGGGGCAACGAGCAGTACTTC. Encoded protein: CSARTGGNEQYF.

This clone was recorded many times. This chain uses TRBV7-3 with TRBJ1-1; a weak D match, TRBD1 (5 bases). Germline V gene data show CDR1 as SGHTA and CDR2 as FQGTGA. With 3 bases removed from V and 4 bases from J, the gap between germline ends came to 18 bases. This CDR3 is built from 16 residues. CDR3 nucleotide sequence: TGTGCCAGCAGCTTGAGTGAGCGGGGGTTGGGCACTGAAGCTTTCTTT. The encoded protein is CASSLSERGLGTEAFF. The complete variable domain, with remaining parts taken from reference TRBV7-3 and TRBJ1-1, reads GAGVSQTPSNKVTEKGKYVELRCDPISGHTALYWYRQSLGQGPEFLIYFQGTGAADDSGLPNDRFFAVRPEGSVSTLKIQRTERGDSAVYLCASSLSERGLGTEAFFGQGTRLTVV.

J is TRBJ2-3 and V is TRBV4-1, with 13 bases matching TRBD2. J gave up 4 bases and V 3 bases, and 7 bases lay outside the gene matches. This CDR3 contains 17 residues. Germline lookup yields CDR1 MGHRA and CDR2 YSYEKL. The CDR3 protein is CASSQSPGLAGSDTQYF. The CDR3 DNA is TGCGCCAGCAGCCAGTCTCCGGGACTAGCGGGATCAGATACGCAGTATTTT.

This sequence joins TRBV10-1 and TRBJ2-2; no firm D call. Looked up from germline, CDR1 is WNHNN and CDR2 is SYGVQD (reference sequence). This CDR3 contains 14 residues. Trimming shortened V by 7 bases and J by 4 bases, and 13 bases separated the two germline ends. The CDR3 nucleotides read TGCGCCAGCAACAGCGTGACGGGCACCGGGGAGCTGTTTTTT. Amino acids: CASNSVTGTGELFF.

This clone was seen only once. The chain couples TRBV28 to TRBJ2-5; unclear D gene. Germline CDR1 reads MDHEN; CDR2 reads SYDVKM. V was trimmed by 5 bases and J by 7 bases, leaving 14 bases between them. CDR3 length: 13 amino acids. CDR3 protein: CASSPRTPPTQYF. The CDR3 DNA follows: TGTGCCAGCAGTCCACGGACGCCCCCGACCCAGTACTTC.

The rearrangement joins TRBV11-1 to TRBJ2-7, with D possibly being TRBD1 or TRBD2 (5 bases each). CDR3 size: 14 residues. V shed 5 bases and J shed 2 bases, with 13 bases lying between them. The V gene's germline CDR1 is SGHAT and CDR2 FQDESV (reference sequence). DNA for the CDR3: TGTGCCAGCAGCCCTCGGGACCATCCCTACGAGCAGTACTTC. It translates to CASSPRDHPYEQYF. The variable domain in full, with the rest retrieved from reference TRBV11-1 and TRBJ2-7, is EAEVAQSPRYKITEKSQAVAFWCDPISGHATLYWYRQILGQGPELLVQFQDESVVDDSQLPKDRFSAERLKGVDSTLKIQPAELGDSAMYLCASSPRDHPYEQYFGPGTRLTVT.

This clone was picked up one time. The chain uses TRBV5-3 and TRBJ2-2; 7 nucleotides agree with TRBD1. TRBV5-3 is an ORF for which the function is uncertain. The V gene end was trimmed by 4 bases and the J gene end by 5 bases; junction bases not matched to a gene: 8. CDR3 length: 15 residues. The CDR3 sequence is CARSPGDSGTGELFF. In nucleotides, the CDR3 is TGTGCCAGAAGCCCCGGGGACAGTGGGACCGGGGAGCTGTTTTTT.

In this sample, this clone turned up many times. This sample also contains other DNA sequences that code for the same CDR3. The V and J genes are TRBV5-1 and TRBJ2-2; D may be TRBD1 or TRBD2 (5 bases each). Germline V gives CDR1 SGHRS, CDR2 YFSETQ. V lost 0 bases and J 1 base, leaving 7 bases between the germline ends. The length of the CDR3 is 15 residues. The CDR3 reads CASSLGGENTGELFF. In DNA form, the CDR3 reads TGCGCCAGCAGCTTGGGAGGGGAGAACACCGGGGAGCTGTTTTTT.

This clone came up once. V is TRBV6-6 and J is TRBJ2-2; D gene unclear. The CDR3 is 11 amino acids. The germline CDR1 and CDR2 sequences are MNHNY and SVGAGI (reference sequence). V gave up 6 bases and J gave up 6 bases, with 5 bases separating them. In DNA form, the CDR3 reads TGTGCCAGCAGGGGTCCCGGGGAGCTGTTTTTT. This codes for CASRGPGELFF.

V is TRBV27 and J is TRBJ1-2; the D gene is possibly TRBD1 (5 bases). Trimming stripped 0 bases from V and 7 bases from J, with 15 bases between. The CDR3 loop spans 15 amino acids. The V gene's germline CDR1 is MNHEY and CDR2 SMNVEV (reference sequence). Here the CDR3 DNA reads TGTGCCAGCAGTTTATCGTTCAAGGGACGGACTGGCTACACCTTC. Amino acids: CASSLSFKGRTGYTF.

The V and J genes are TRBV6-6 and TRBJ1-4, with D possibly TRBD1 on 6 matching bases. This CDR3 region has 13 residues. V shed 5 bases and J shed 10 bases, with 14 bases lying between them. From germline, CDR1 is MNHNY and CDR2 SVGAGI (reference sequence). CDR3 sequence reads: CASSTADSRKLFF. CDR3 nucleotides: TGTGCCAGCAGTACCGCGGACAGCCGAAAACTGTTTTTT.

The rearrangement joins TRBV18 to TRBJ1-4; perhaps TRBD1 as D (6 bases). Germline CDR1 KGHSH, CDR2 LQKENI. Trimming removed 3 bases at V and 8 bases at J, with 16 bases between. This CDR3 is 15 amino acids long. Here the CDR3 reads CASSPQKGDQEKLFF. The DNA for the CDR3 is TGTGCCAGCTCACCTCAGAAGGGGGATCAGGAAAAACTGTTTTTT.